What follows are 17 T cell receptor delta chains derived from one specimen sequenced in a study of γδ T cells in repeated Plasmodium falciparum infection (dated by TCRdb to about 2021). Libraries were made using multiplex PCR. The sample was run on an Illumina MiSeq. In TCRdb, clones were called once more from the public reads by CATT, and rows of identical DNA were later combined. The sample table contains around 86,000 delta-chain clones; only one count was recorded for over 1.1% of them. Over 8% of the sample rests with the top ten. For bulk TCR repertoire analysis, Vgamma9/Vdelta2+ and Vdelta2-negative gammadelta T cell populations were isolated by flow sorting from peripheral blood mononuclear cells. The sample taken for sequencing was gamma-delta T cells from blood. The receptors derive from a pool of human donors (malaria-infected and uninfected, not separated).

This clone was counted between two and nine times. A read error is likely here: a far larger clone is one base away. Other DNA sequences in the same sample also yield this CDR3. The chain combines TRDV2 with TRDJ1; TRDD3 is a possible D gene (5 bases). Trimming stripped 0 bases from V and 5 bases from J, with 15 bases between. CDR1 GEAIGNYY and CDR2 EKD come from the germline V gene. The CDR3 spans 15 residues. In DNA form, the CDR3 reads TGTGCCTGTGACACCGTAGGGGACGACAGGGATAAACTCATCTTT. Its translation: CACDTVGDDRDKLIF.

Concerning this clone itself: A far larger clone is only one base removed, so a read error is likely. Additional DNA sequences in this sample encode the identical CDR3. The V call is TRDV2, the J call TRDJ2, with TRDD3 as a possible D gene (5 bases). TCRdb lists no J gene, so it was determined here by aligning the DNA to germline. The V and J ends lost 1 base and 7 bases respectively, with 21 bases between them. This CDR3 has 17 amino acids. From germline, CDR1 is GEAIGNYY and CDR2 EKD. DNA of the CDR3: TGTGCCTGTGACACGATACTGTCGGGCCCCGCCAGAGCACAACTCTTCTTT. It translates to CACDTILSGPARAQLFF.

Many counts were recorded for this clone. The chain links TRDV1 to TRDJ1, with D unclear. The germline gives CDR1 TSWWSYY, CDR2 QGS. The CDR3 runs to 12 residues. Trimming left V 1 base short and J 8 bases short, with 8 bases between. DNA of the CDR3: TGTGCTCTTGGGGAACGAGGCCTCAAACTCATCTTT. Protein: CALGERGLKLIF.

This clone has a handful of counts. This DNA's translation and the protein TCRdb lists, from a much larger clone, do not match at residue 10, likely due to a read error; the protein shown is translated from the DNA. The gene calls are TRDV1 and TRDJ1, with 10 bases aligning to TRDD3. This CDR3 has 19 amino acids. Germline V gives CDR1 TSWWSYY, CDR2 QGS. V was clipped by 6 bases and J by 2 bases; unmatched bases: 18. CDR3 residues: CALGEPLPQSGDTTDKLIF. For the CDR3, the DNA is TGTGCTCTTGGAGAGCCCCTACCCCAATCGGGGGATACGACCGATAAACTCATCTTT.

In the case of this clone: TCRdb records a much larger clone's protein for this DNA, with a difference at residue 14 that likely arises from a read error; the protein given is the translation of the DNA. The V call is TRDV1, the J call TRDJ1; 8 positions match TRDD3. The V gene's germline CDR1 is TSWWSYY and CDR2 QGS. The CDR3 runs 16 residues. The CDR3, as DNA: TGTGCTCTTGGGGAACTTCGGACCTGGGGGAGTACAAAACCCATCTTT. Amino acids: CALGELRTWGSTKPIF.

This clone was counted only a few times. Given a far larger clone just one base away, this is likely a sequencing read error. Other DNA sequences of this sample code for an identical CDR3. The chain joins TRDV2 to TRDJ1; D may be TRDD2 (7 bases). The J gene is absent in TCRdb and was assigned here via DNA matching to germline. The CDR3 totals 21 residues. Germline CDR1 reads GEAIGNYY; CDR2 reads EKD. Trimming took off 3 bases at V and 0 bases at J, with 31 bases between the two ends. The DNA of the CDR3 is TGTGCCTGTGACCGCTTGGTTCCTACGAGTACCGGGGGACAGTACACCGATAAACTCATCTTT. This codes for CACDRLVPTSTGGQYTDKLIF.

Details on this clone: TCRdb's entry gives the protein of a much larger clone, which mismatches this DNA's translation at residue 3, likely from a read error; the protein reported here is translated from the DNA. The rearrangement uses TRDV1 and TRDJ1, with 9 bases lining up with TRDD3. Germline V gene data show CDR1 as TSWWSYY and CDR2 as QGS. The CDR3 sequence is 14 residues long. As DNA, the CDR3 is TGTGCTTTTGGGGAACACCTGGGGGATTCGGTGCTCATCTTT. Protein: CAFGEHLGDSVLIF.

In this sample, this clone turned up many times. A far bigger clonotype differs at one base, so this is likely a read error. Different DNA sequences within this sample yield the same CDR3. The CDR3 spells CACDTVGVTLYTDKLIF. CDR3 nucleotides: TGTGCCTGCGACACCGTGGGGGTTACTCTGTACACCGATAAACTCATCTTT. This chain uses TRDV2 with TRDJ1; D perhaps matches TRDD3 (6 bases). The J gene, missing from TCRdb, was assigned here through DNA to germline matching. CDR1 and CDR2 from the germline V gene are GEAIGNYY and EKD. CDR3 length equals 17 residues.

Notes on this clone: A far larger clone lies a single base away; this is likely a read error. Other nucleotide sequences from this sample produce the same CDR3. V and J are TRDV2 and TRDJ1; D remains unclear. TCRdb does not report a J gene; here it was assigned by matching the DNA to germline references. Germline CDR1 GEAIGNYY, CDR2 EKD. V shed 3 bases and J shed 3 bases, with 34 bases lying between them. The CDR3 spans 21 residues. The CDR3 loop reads CACDPLGSALAPTEEADKLIF. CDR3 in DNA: TGTGCCTGTGACCCCCTCGGATCAGCACTAGCCCCGACTGAAGAAGCCGATAAACTCATCTTT.

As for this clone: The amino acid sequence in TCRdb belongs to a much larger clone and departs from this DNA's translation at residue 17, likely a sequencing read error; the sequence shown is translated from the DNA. The CDR3 DNA follows: TGTGCCTGTGACACGGTTACTTCGAGACGTTTGGGGGATACCAGACCCCCGATCTTT. Translation gives CACDTVTSRRLGDTRPPIF. For the V gene the call is TRDV2; the J gene has no call; TRDD3 was called by the table and not checked on the DNA. Germline CDR1 GEAIGNYY, CDR2 EKD. This CDR3 comprises 19 residues.

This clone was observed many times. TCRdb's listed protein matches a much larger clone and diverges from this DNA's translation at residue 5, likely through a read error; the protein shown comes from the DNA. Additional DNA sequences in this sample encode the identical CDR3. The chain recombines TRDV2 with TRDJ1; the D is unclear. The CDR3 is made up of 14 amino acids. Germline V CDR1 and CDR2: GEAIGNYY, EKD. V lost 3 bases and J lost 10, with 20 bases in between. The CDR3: CACDSPFVVGVLIF. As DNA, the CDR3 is TGTGCCTGTGACTCCCCTTTTGTAGTTGGCGTACTCATCTTT.

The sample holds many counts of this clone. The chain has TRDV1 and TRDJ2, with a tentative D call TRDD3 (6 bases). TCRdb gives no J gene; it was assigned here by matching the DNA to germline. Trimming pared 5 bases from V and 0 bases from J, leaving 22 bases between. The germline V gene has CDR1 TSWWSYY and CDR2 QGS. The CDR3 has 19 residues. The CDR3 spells CALGILWGSDPPLTAQLFF. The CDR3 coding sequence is TGTGCTCTTGGGATTCTTTGGGGGTCGGACCCCCCTTTGACAGCACAACTCTTCTTT.

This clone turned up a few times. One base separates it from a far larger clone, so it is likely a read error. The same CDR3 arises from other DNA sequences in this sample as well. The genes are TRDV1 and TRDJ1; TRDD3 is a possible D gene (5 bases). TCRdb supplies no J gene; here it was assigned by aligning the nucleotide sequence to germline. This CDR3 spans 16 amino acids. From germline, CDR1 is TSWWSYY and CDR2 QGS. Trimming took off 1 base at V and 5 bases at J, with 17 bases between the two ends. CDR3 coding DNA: TGTGCTCTTGGGGAACGGGGCTTCTCGGGGACTGATAAACTCATCTTT. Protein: CALGERGFSGTDKLIF.

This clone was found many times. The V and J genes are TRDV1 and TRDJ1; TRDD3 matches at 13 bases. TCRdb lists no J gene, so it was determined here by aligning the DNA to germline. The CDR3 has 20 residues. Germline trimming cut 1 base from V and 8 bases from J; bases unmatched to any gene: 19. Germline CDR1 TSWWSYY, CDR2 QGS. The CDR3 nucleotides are TGTGCTCTTGGGGAACGCCGGAGGGCGATACTGGGGGATACGCGTAGCAAACTCATCTTT. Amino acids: CALGERRRAILGDTRSKLIF.

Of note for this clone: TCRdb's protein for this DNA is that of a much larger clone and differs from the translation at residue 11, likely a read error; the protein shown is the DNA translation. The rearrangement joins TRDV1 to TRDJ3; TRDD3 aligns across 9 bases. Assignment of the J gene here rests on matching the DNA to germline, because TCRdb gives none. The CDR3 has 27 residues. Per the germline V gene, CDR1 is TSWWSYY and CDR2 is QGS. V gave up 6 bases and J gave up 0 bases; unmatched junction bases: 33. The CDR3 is CALGRAPFNFRGIHDSHSSWDTRQMFF. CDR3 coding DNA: TGTGCTCTTGGAAGGGCTCCTTTTAATTTCCGGGGGATACACGACAGTCACTCCTCCTGGGACACCCGACAGATGTTTTTC.

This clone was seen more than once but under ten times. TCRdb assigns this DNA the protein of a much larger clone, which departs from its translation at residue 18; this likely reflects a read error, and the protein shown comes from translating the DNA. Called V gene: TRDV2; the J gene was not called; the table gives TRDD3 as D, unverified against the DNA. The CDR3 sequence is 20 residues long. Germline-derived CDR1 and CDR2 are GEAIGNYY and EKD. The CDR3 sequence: CACDARAFLRGIQHTDKPIF. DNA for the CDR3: TGTGCCTGTGACGCCAGGGCCTTCCTACGAGGGATACAGCACACCGATAAACCCATCTTT.

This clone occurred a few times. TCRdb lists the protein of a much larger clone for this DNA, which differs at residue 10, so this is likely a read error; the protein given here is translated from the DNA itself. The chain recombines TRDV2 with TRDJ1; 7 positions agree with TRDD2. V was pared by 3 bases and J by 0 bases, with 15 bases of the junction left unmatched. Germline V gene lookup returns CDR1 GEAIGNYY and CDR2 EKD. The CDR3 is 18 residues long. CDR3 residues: CACDPIPTLRVYTDKLIF. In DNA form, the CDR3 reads TGTGCCTGTGACCCAATTCCTACGTTGAGGGTTTACACCGATAAACTCATCTTT.